Presented here are 23 T cell receptor beta chains from one specimen sequenced in a study of cytomegalovirus exposure and HLA in healthy donors. Use of 60 Vbeta and 13 Jbeta primers characterized the PCR. Here immunoSEQ multiplex PCR was the method, and the copy in TCRdb shows in-frame clones only, minus some. This table holds approximately 77,000 clones, about 73% found once. Specimen: PBMCs. The receptor set was obtained from a man aged 35 to 55 in good health and CMV-seronegative.

The rearrangement links TRBV20-1 to TRBJ2-2, with a weak D call TRBD2 (6 bases). V was clipped by 7 bases and J by 6 bases, with 9 bases between them. Germline V gives CDR1 DFQATT, CDR2 SNEGSKA (reference sequence). The CDR3 totals 11 residues. CDR3 nucleotides: TGCAGTGACGGGGGTTCCGGGGAGCTGTTTTTT. Protein product: CSDGGSGELFF.

V and J are TRBV7-3 and TRBJ2-5, with D possibly TRBD2 on 7 matching bases. CDR1 and CDR2 (germline): SGHTA, FQGTGA. The V and J ends lost 4 bases and 5 bases respectively, with 11 bases between them. The CDR3 length is 13 residues. The chain's CDR3 is CASSYGGRETQYF. CDR3 bases: TGTGCCAGCAGCTACGGGGGGCGGGAGACCCAGTACTTC.

The V gene is TRBV4-3, the J gene TRBJ2-4, with a possible D match to TRBD2 (5 bases). This CDR3 spans 13 amino acids. Trimming removed 1 base at V and 10 bases at J, with 11 bases between. Germline CDR1 LGHNA, CDR2 YSLEER. For the CDR3, the DNA is TGCGCCAGCAGCCAAGTCAGCGGCGGTATTCAGTACTTC. It specifies CASSQVSGGIQYF.

This chain links TRBV9 with TRBJ2-1; D might be TRBD2 (6 bases). Germline assignment: CDR1 SGDLS and CDR2 YYNGEE. This CDR3 spans 13 amino acids. V gave up 2 bases and J gave up 7 bases, with 10 bases separating them. The CDR3 nucleotides are TGTGCCAGCAGCGTTGGGCTAGCGAATGAGCAGTTCTTC. Amino acids: CASSVGLANEQFF.

CDR3 bases: TGCGCCAGCAGCCTTGGACAGGGATGGACCTACGAGCAGTACTTC. Translation gives CASSLGQGWTYEQYF. This rearrangement joins TRBV4-3 to TRBJ2-7; 8 nucleotides match TRBD1. The CDR3 is 15 amino acids. Germline values: CDR1 LGHNA, CDR2 YSLEER. V dropped 4 bases and J dropped 2; count of bases not matched to a gene: 7.

V and J are TRBV7-2 and TRBJ2-3; D gene uncertain. With 5 bases removed from V and 0 bases from J, the gap between germline ends came to 15 bases. Germline loops: CDR1 SGHTA, CDR2 FQGNSA. The CDR3 consists of 16 residues. CDR3 amino acids: CASSQRRGLSTDTQYF. CDR3 coding DNA: TGTGCCAGCAGCCAACGTCGTGGGCTGAGCACAGATACGCAGTATTTT.

This chain uses TRBV18 with TRBJ2-3, with a possible D match to TRBD1 (5 bases). Germline-derived CDR1 and CDR2 are KGHSH and LQKENI. V was trimmed by 3 bases and J by 4 bases, leaving 11 bases between them. This CDR3 is built from 14 residues. CDR3 region: CASSPRGCADTQYF. Here the CDR3 DNA reads TGTGCCAGCTCACCTAGGGGTTGCGCAGATACGCAGTATTTT. Based on the CDR3 plus reference TRBV18 and TRBJ2-3, the full variable domain is NAGVMQNPRHLVRRRGQEARLRCSPMKGHSHVYWYRQLPEEGLKFMVYLQKENIIDESGMPKERFSAEFPKEGPSILRIQQVVRGDSAAYFCASSPRGCADTQYFGPGTRLTVL.

Details on this clone: At one of its ends the junction is not consistent with the germline gene, which may arise from a read error. This chain joins TRBV30 and TRBJ2-1; 8 bases align to TRBD2. Germline V CDR1 and CDR2: GTSNPN, SVGIG (reference sequence). The CDR3 is 12 residues long. CDR3 in DNA: TGTGCCTGGAGTGTTTTATCGAGCGGGAGACTCTTC. Residues: CAWSVLSSGRLF.

This clone was counted a few times. The gene calls are TRBV4-3 and TRBJ2-6; a possible D gene is TRBD2 (6 bases). Germline V CDR1 and CDR2: LGHNA, YSLEER. The CDR3 length is 14 residues. Trimming removed 0 bases from V and 8 bases from J, with 8 bases in between. CDR3 protein: CASSQDAGTNVLTF. CDR3 nucleotides: TGCGCCAGCAGCCAAGATGCGGGGACCAACGTCCTGACTTTC.

The rearrangement uses TRBV21-1 and TRBJ2-5; TRBD2, the table's D call, was not compared with the DNA. TRBV21-1 is designated a pseudogene. The CDR3 sequence is 15 residues long. This CDR3 is CASSNSRVEQETQYF. In DNA form, the CDR3 reads TGTGCCAGCAGCAACTCTCGGGTTGAGCAAGAGACCCAGTACTTC.

This clone was observed a handful of times. This sequence joins TRBV10-3 and TRBJ2-7; 12 nucleotides match TRBD1. The germline CDR1 and CDR2 sequences are ENHRY and SYGVKD. The CDR3 is 14 residues long. Trimming at V came to 4 bases and at J to 6 bases, leaving 4 bases not matched to a gene. The CDR3 bases are TGTGCCATCAGTGGCGGGACAGGGGGCGCCGAGCAGTACTTC. This gives the protein CAISGGTGGAEQYF.

This clone was seen more than once but under ten times. This sequence joins TRBV19 and TRBJ1-5; TRBD1 aligns across 9 bases. This CDR3 comprises 15 residues. Germline loops: CDR1 LNHDA, CDR2 SQIVND (reference sequence). The V gene end was trimmed by 6 bases and the J gene end by 6 bases; junction bases not matched to a gene: 9. CDR3 in amino acids: CASSGDRVMGQPQHF. CDR3 bases: TGTGCCAGTAGCGGGGACAGGGTGATGGGTCAGCCCCAGCATTTT. Combining the CDR3 with reference TRBV19 and TRBJ1-5 gives the whole variable domain DGGITQSPKYLFRKEGQNVTLSCEQNLNHDAMYWYRQDPGQGLRLIYYSQIVNDFQKGDIAEGYSVSREKKESFPLTVTSAQKNPTAFYLCASSGDRVMGQPQHFGDGTRLSIL.

The chain uses TRBV13 and TRBJ2-5; a possible D gene is TRBD1 (6 bases). Gene TRBJ2-7 matches the end of the DNA better, so the J call may be wrong. CDR3 size: 13 residues. Germline V gene sequence: CDR1 PRHDT, CDR2 FYEKMQ (reference sequence). The CDR3 nucleotides read TGTGCCAGCAGCCGGACAGATTCATACGAGCAGTACTTC. Translation gives CASSRTDSYEQYF.

This chain connects TRBV6-5 to TRBJ1-2; D may be TRBD1 (6 bases). Germline CDR1 MNHEY, CDR2 SVGAGI. The CDR3 runs 15 residues. With 5 bases removed from V and 1 base from J, the gap between germline ends came to 14 bases. The CDR3 reads CASSQTGSNNYGYTF. The CDR3 coding sequence is TGTGCCAGCAGTCAAACAGGGAGTAATAACTATGGCTACACCTTC.

The rearrangement uses TRBV27 and TRBJ2-7; the match to TRBD1 covers 12 bases. Germline trimming cut 3 bases from V and 4 bases from J; bases unmatched to any gene: 7. The CDR3 contains 16 residues. CDR1 and CDR2 from the germline V gene are MNHEY and SMNVEV (reference sequence). The CDR3 sequence: CASSLVGQGASYEQYF. In DNA, the CDR3 is TGTGCCAGCAGTTTGGTGGGACAGGGGGCTAGTTACGAGCAGTACTTC.

V is TRBV29-1 and J is TRBJ2-1; 8 bases align to TRBD1. V dropped 7 bases and J dropped 7; count of bases not matched to a gene: 9. The CDR3 spans 13 residues. Germline V lookup: CDR1 SQVTM, CDR2 ANQGSEA. The chain's CDR3 is CSGRDRLGNEQFF. The CDR3 DNA reads as TGCAGCGGCCGGGACAGGCTGGGAAATGAGCAGTTCTTC.

V usage is TRBV6-5 and J usage is TRBJ2-7, with 8 bases lining up with TRBD2. This CDR3 has 14 amino acids. After removal of 6 bases from V and 5 bases from J, the junction contained 9 bases not matched to a gene. Germline assignment: CDR1 MNHEY and CDR2 SVGAGI. CDR3 protein: CASRIAGTSHEQYF. The CDR3 DNA is TGTGCCAGCAGGATAGCGGGAACTAGCCACGAGCAGTACTTC.

The chain links TRBV27 to TRBJ2-6; D is unresolved. Per germline, CDR1 MNHEY and CDR2 SMNVEV (reference sequence). Trimming left V 11 bases short and J 2 bases short, with 13 bases between. The CDR3 covers 14 residues. This CDR3 reads CAAGFRAGANVLTF. The CDR3 DNA sequence: TGTGCCGCTGGGTTCCGGGCTGGGGCCAACGTCCTGACTTTC.

The V gene is TRBV6-5, the J gene TRBJ2-7; 9 positions match TRBD2. Germline-derived CDR1 and CDR2 are MNHEY and SVGAGI. After removal of 6 bases from V and 7 bases from J, the junction contained 1 base not matched to a gene. The CDR3 is 11 amino acids. The chain's CDR3 is CASSGLAEQYF. The CDR3 DNA follows: TGTGCCAGCAGCGGACTAGCGGAGCAGTACTTC.

This chain joins TRBV10-3 and TRBJ2-1, with D hard to call. Germline assignment: CDR1 ENHRY and CDR2 SYGVKD. V lost 0 bases and J lost 4, with 13 bases in between. CDR3 length: 16 amino acids. CDR3 sequence reads: CAISESRLTSYNEQFF. The CDR3 bases are TGTGCCATCAGTGAGTCGAGACTTACCTCATACAATGAGCAGTTCTTC.

V is TRBV9 and J is TRBJ2-1; 7 bases match TRBD2. The CDR3 totals 16 residues. V lost 3 bases and J lost 4; bases outside the gene matches: 10. Per germline, CDR1 SGDLS and CDR2 YYNGEE. CDR3 coding DNA: TGTGCCAGCAGCGCTTCCTTAGCGGGCGAGTACAATGAGCAGTTCTTC. Translating gives CASSASLAGEYNEQFF.

The CDR3: CASNRLAGPNEQFF. CDR3 nucleotides: TGTGCCAGCAACAGACTAGCGGGACCCAATGAGCAGTTCTTC. V is TRBV2 and J is TRBJ2-1; 11 positions agree with TRBD2. From germline, CDR1 is SNHLY and CDR2 FYNNEI. V dropped 7 bases and J dropped 6; count of bases not matched to a gene: 5. This CDR3 has 14 amino acids.

This clone has more than one count but fewer than ten. The chain uses TRBV7-2 and TRBJ2-5, with D possibly matching TRBD1 (7 bases). Trimming left V 5 bases short and J 4 bases short, with 17 bases between. The CDR3 loop spans 15 amino acids. Germline V gene data show CDR1 as SGHTA and CDR2 as FQGNSA. CDR3 protein: CASSLPQGGRETQYF. In DNA form, the CDR3 reads TGTGCCAGCAGCCTCCCGCAGGGGGGTAGAGAGACCCAGTACTTC.